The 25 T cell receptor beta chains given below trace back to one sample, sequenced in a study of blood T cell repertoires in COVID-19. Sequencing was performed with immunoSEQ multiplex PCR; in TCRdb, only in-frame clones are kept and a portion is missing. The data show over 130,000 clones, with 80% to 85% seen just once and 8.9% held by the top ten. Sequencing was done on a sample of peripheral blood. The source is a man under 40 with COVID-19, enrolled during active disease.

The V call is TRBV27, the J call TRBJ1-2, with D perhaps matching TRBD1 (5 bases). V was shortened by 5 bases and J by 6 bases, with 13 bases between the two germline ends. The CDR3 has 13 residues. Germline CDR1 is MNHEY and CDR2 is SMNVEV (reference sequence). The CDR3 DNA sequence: TGTGCCAGCAGTCTCCAGGGAATTGATGGCTACACCTTC. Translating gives CASSLQGIDGYTF.

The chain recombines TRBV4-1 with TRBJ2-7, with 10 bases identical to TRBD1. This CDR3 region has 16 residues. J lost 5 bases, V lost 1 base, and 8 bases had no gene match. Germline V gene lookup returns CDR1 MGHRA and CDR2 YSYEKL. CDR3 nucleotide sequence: TGCGCCAGCAGCCAAGGACAGGGGGCAAAGGGAAACGAGCAGTACTTC. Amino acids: CASSQGQGAKGNEQYF.

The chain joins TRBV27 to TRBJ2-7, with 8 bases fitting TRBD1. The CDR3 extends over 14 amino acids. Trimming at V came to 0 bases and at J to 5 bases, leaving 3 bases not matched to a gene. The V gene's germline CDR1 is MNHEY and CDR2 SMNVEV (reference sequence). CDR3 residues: CASSLSRGRNEQYF. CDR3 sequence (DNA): TGTGCCAGCAGTTTATCCAGGGGGCGAAACGAGCAGTACTTC.

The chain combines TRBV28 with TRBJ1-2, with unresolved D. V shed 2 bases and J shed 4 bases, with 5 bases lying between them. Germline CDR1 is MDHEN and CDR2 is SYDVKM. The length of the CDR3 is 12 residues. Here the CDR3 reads CASSLVGYGYTF. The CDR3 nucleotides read TGTGCCAGCAGTTTAGTCGGCTATGGCTACACCTTC.

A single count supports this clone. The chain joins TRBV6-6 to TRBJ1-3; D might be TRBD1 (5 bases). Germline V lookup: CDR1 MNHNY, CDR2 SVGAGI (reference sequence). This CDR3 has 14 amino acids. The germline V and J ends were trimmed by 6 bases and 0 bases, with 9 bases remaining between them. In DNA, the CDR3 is TGTGCCAGCAGCGGGGGGACCTCTGGAAACACCATATATTTT. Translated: CASSGGTSGNTIYF.

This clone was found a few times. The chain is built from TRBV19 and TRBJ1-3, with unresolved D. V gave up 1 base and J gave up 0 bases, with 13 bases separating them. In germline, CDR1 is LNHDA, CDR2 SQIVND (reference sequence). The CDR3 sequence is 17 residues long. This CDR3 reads CASSIVRNSYSGNTIYF. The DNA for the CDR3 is TGTGCCAGTAGTATAGTTCGGAACAGTTACTCTGGAAACACCATATATTTT. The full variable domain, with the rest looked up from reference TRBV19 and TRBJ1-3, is DGGITQSPKYLFRKEGQNVTLSCEQNLNHDAMYWYRQDPGQGLRLIYYSQIVNDFQKGDIAEGYSVSREKKESFPLTVTSAQKNPTAFYLCASSIVRNSYSGNTIYFGEGSWLTVV.

The DNA of the CDR3 is TGTGCCAGCAGCCTGTTAGGAGCCGACTACAATGAGCAGTTCTTC. Translation: CASSLLGADYNEQFF. V gene TRBV3-1 (or the pseudogene TRBV3-2) combines with J gene TRBJ2-1, with D unresolved. Germline V gives CDR1 LGHDT, CDR2 YNNKEL (reference sequence). The CDR3 consists of 15 residues. Trimming removed 4 bases from V and 3 bases from J, with 13 bases in between.

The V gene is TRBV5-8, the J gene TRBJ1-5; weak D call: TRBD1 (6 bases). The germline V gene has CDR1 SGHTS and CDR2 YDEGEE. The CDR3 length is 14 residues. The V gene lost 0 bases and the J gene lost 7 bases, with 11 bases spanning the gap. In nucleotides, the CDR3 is TGTGCCAGCAGCTTGGTCGGGGGGCGGCAGCCCCAGCATTTT. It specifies CASSLVGGRQPQHF.

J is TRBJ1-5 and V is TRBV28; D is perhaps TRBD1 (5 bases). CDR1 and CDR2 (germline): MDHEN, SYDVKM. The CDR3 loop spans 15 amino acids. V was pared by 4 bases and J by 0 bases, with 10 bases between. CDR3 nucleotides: TGTGCCAGCAGTTCTCCAGGGTATAGCAATCAGCCCCAGCATTTT. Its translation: CASSSPGYSNQPQHF. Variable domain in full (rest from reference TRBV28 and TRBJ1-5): DVKVTQSSRYLVKRTGEKVFLECVQDMDHENMFWYRQDPGLGLRLIYFSYDVKMKEKGDIPEGYSVSREKKERFSLILESASTNQTSMYLCASSSPGYSNQPQHFGDGTRLSIL.

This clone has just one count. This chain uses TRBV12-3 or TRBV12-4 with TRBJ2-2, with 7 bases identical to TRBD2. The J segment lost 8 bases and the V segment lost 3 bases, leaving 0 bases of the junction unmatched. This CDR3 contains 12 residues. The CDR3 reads CASSFSGGELFF. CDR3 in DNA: TGTGCCAGCAGTTTTAGCGGGGGGGAGCTGTTTTTT.

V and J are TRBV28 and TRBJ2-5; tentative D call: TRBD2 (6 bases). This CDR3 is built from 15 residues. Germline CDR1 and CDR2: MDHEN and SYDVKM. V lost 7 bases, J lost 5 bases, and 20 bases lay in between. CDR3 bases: TGTGCCAGCATCAACATGGGGCTGGGGGGTGAGACCCAGTACTTC. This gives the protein CASINMGLGGETQYF.

The DNA of the CDR3 is TGTGCCATTACAGGGGACGGCTACACCTTC. This gives the protein CAITGDGYTF. This chain joins TRBV30 and TRBJ1-2; 7 bases are a match to TRBD1. This CDR3 region has 10 residues. V shed 8 bases and J 8 bases; nucleotides not matched to a gene: 5. Germline V gene sequence: CDR1 GTSNPN, CDR2 SVGIG (reference sequence).

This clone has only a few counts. CDR3 residues: CASSLQGNTIYF. The CDR3 DNA reads TGTGCCAGCAGCTTACAGGGAAACACCATATATTTT. This chain links TRBV7-9 with TRBJ1-3; D unclear. The length of the CDR3 is 12 residues. CDR1 is SEHNR, CDR2 FQNEAQ, per germline (reference sequence). V was shortened by 2 bases and J by 4 bases, with 3 bases between the two germline ends.

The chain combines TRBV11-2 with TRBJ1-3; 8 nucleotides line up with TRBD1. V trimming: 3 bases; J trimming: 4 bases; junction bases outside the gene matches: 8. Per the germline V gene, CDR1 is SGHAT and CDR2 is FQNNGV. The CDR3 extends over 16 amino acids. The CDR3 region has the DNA TGTGCCAGCAGCTTGGGGGGCAGGGGGCGCGGAAACACCATATATTTT. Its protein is CASSLGGRGRGNTIYF.

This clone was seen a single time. CDR3 DNA: TGTGCCAGCAGCCCGGGACAGCCCACTGAAGCTTTCTTT. Amino acids: CASSPGQPTEAFF. This chain joins TRBV7-8 and TRBJ1-1; 7 bases are shared with TRBD1. The V gene end was trimmed by 5 bases and the J gene end by 4 bases; junction bases not matched to a gene: 4. This CDR3 is 13 amino acids long. Germline-derived CDR1 and CDR2 are SGHVS and FQNEAQ.

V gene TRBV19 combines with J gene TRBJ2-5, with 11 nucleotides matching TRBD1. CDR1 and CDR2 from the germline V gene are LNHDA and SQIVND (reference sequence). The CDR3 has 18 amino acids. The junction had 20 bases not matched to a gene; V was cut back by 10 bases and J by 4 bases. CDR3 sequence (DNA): TGTGCCACCGCCTCCCCCACCGGGACAGGGGGTCGAGGAGAGACCCAGTACTTC. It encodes CATASPTGTGGRGETQYF.

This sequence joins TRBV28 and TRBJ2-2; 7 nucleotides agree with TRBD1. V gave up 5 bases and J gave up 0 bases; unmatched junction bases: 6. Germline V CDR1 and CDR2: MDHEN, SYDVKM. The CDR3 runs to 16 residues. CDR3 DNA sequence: TGTGCCAGCAGTGCCCCGGGACAGACGAACACCGGGGAGCTGTTTTTT. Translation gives CASSAPGQTNTGELFF.

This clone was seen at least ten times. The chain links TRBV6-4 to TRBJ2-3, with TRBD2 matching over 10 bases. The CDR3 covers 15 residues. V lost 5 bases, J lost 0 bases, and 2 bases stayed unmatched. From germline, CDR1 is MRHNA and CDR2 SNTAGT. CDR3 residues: CASSPTSGSTDTQYF. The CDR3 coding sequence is TGTGCCAGCAGTCCGACTAGCGGGAGCACAGATACGCAGTATTTT.

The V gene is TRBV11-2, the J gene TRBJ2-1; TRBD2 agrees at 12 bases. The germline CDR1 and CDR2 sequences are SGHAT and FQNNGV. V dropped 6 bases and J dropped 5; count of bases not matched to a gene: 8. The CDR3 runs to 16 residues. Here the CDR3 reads CASRQPGLAGNNEQFF. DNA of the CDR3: TGTGCCAGCAGACAACCGGGACTAGCGGGTAACAATGAGCAGTTCTTC.

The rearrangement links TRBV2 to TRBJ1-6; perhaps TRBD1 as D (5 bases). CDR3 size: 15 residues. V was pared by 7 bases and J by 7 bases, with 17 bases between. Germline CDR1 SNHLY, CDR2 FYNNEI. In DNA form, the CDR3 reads TGTGCCAGCAAGGCCCGCGGACAAGAGAATTCACCCCTCCACTTT. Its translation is CASKARGQENSPLHF.

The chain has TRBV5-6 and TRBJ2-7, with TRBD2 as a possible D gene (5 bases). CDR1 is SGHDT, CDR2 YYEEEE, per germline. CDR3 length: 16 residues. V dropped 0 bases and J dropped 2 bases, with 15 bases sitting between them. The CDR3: CASSLDGWRRAYEQYF. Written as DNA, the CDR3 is TGTGCCAGCAGCTTGGATGGGTGGCGGCGGGCCTACGAGCAGTACTTC.

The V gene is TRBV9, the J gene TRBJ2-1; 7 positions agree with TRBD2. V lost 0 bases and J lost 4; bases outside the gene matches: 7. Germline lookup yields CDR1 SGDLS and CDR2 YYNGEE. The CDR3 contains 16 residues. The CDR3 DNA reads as TGTGCCAGCAGCGTAGGAGGGCTCGGGGGGTACAATGAGCAGTTCTTC. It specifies CASSVGGLGGYNEQFF.

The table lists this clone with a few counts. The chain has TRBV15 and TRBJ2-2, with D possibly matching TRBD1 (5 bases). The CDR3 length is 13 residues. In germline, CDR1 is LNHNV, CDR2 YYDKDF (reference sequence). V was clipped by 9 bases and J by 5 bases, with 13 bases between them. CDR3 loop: CATQTVDTGELFF. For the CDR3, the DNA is TGTGCCACACAGACAGTAGATACCGGGGAGCTGTTTTTT.

CDR3 loop: CARNREFNTGELFF. As DNA, the CDR3 is TGTGCCAGGAACCGGGAGTTCAACACCGGGGAGCTGTTTTTT. The genes are TRBV5-8 and TRBJ2-2; D perhaps matches TRBD2 (6 bases). This CDR3 has 14 residues. V was trimmed by 8 bases and J by 2 bases, leaving 13 bases between them. Germline lookup yields CDR1 SGHTS and CDR2 YDEGEE.

The CDR3 nucleotides are TGTGCCAGCAGAGCGACTCTTAGCACAGATACGCAGTATTTT. Its translation: CASRATLSTDTQYF. The rearrangement joins TRBV3-1 (or the pseudogene TRBV3-2) to TRBJ2-3, with unresolved D. V was shortened by 6 bases and J by 0 bases, with 10 bases between the two germline ends. The CDR3 is made up of 14 amino acids. Germline V gives CDR1 LGHDT, CDR2 YNNKEL (reference sequence).